The 13 T cell receptor beta chains below all came from one sample that was sequenced in a study of T cells in Graves' hyperthyroidism and ophthalmopathy. Amplified TCR beta CDR3 regions came from RNA transcripts. HTBI primers were used for first-round RT-PCR of the TCR CDR3. MiXCR was run by TCRdb on the multiplex PCR reads, yielding one entry per CDR3 protein. The sample has hundreds of thousands of distinct CDR3 sequences; 14% are singletons. Sequencing was carried out using blood. Every receptor here comes from a woman aged 50 to 60 with Graves' ophthalmopathy.

This chain links TRBV24-1 with TRBJ2-6, with D perhaps being TRBD1 or TRBD2 (5 bases each). Per the germline V gene, CDR1 is KGHDR and CDR2 is SFDVKD. Trimming took 3 bases from V and 0 from J, leaving 14 bases between them. CDR3 length: 18 residues. The chain's CDR3 is CATSDRPGRVSGANVLTF. The DNA of the CDR3 is TGTGCCACCAGTGATCGCCCGGGACGGGTCTCTGGGGCCAACGTCCTGACTTTC.

In its sample, this clonotype was seen a few times. The V and J genes are TRBV6-2 or TRBV6-3 and TRBJ2-1; 9 bases are shared with TRBD2. The CDR3 runs 19 residues. J was trimmed by 0 bases and V by 6 bases; bases with no gene match: 15. The germline V gene encodes CDR1 MNHEY and CDR2 SVGEGT. The CDR3 here is CASRAHGLALIGSYNEQFF. CDR3 coding DNA: TGTGCCAGCAGAGCCCATGGACTAGCGTTAATCGGCTCCTACAATGAGCAGTTCTTC.

This clonotype occurred many times. This chain links TRBV4-2 with TRBJ2-3; possible D gene TRBD1, 6 bases. The CDR3 runs 16 residues. Per the germline V gene, CDR1 is LGHNA and CDR2 is YNFKEQ. The V end was cut by 2 bases, the J end by 2 bases, with 14 bases between. CDR3 nucleotide sequence: TGTGCCAGCAGCCAACGTACCGGGACAACCACAGATACGCAGTATTTT. This codes for CASSQRTGTTTDTQYF.

In this sample, this clonotype turned up many times. J is TRBJ2-3 and V is TRBV7-2; D gene uncertain. CDR1 is SGHTA, CDR2 FQGNSA, per germline. The CDR3 covers 14 residues. The V gene lost 1 base and the J gene lost 4 bases, with 9 bases spanning the gap. The CDR3 DNA reads as TGTGCCAGCAGCTTAGACCTGGGCGCAGATACGCAGTATTTT. It is translated as CASSLDLGADTQYF. Filled out from reference TRBV7-2 and TRBJ2-3, the complete variable domain reads GAGVSQSPSNKVTEKGKDVELRCDPISGHTALYWYRQSLGQGLEFLIYFQGNSAPDKSGLPSDRFSAERTGGSVSTLTIQRTQQEDSAVYLCASSLDLGADTQYFGPGTRLTVL.

There are many counts of this clonotype. The rearrangement uses TRBV13 and TRBJ2-7; D is possibly TRBD2 (7 bases). This CDR3 has 14 residues. The V and J ends lost 6 bases and 4 bases respectively, with 16 bases between them. The germline V gene encodes CDR1 PRHDT and CDR2 FYEKMQ (reference sequence). The DNA for the CDR3 is TGTGCCAGCAGTATTAATGGGGGGGCGTACGAGCAGTACTTC. It codes for CASSINGGAYEQYF.

V and J are TRBV6-5 and TRBJ1-2, with 7 bases fitting TRBD1. The germline CDR1 and CDR2 sequences are MNHEY and SVGAGI. V trimming: 2 bases; J trimming: 6 bases; junction bases outside the gene matches: 3. This CDR3 region has 13 residues. Written as DNA, the CDR3 is TGTGCCAGCAGTTACCGAACAGGGGATGGCTACACCTTC. Protein: CASSYRTGDGYTF.

This rearrangement joins TRBV7-9 to TRBJ2-7; the match to TRBD2 covers 13 bases. The V segment lost 3 bases and the J segment 5 bases; nucleotides outside the gene matches: 10. The length of the CDR3 is 17 residues. Germline assignment: CDR1 SEHNR and CDR2 FQNEAQ (reference sequence). CDR3 region: CASSLSGGLAGRNEQYF. The CDR3 bases are TGTGCCAGCAGCTTGTCGGGGGGACTAGCGGGAAGGAACGAGCAGTACTTC.

This clonotype was recorded many times. The rearrangement uses TRBV30 and TRBJ1-5; D uncertain. The V end was cut by 8 bases, the J end by 0 bases, with 17 bases between. Per germline, CDR1 GTSNPN and CDR2 SVGIG (reference sequence). The CDR3 spans 15 residues. The CDR3 nucleotides are TGTGCCAGTAGCCCCGGGATTTATAGCAATCAGCCCCAGCATTTT. Translation gives CASSPGIYSNQPQHF.

This clonotype occurred a few times. This sequence may be a read error, since a much larger clone differs from it by one base. This sequence joins TRBV6-4 and TRBJ2-3; D unresolved. The CDR3 is 14 residues long. The ends were cut back, 0 bases at V and 1 base at J, with 5 bases in the middle. The germline V gene encodes CDR1 MRHNA and CDR2 SNTAGT. CDR3 region: CASSDSRGTDTQYF. CDR3 nucleotide sequence: TGTGCCAGCAGTGACTCAAGGGGCACAGATACGCAGTATTTT.

The rearrangement links TRBV4-3 to TRBJ2-1; 7 bases align to TRBD2. CDR1 is LGHNA and CDR2 is YSLEER in the germline V gene. V gave up 1 base and J gave up 9 bases; unmatched junction bases: 9. This CDR3 has 15 residues. CDR3 coding DNA: TGCGCCAGCAGCCAAGTCGGGGCGGGAGAGGGTGAGCAGTTCTTC. Protein product: CASSQVGAGEGEQFF.

This clonotype was recorded once. One base away lies a much larger clone, so this may be a sequencing read error. The chain employs TRBV7-3 and TRBJ2-3, with D maybe TRBD2 (6 bases). The CDR3 is 15 residues long. Trimming stripped 4 bases from V and 2 bases from J, with 13 bases between. The germline V gene has CDR1 SGHTA and CDR2 FQGTGA. Here the CDR3 DNA reads TGTGCCAGCAGCTCCGGGACTTCTAACACAGATACGCAGTATTTT. This gives the protein CASSSGTSNTDTQYF.

This clonotype was detected only a few times. The chain recombines TRBV28 with TRBJ2-1, with TRBD1 matching over 8 bases. V shed 7 bases, J shed 3 bases, and the junction held 5 bases outside the gene matches. The CDR3 is 14 amino acids. The V gene's germline CDR1 is MDHEN and CDR2 SYDVKM. CDR3 in amino acids: CASNPGTGYNEQFF. The DNA of the CDR3 is TGTGCCAGCAATCCCGGGACAGGCTACAATGAGCAGTTCTTC.

The chain has TRBV6-1 and TRBJ1-1; no definite D call. Germline-derived CDR1 and CDR2 are MNHNS and SASEGT. The CDR3 consists of 15 residues. Trimming removed 5 bases at V and 6 bases at J, with 19 bases between. CDR3 region: CASSYPTERRAEAFF. CDR3 nucleotides: TGTGCCAGCAGTTATCCAACAGAAAGAAGGGCTGAAGCTTTCTTT.